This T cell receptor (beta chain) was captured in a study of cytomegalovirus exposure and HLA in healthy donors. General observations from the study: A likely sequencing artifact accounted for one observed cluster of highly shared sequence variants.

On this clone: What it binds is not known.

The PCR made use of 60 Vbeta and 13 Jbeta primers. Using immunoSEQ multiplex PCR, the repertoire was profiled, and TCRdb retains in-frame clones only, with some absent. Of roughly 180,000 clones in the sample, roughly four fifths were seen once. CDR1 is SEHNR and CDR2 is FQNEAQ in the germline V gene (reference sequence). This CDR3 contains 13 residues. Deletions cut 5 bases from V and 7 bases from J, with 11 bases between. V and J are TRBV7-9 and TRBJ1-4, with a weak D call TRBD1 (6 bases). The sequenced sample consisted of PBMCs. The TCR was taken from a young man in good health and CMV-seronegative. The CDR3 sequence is CASSKGGAEKLFF. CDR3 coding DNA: TGTGCCAGCAGCAAAGGGGGGGCTGAAAAACTGTTTTTT.